The 9 T cell receptor beta chains in this list originate from one sample, sequenced in a study of cytomegalovirus exposure and HLA in healthy donors. Primers: 60 Vbeta forward and 13 Jbeta reverse. TCRdb's table, derived via immunoSEQ multiplex PCR, lists solely in-frame clones and lacks some. The repertoire consists of about 93,000 clones, with around 80% occurring once and the leading ten covering approximately 7.5%. The sequencing sample was made of PBMCs. The source is a man aged 25-45 years in good health and CMV-seronegative.

The rearrangement links TRBV29-1 to TRBJ1-1; the D is unclear. Trimming left V 4 bases short and J 5 bases short, with 8 bases between. The CDR3 loop spans 11 amino acids. CDR1 and CDR2 (germline): SQVTM, ANQGSEA. CDR3 coding DNA: TGCAGCGTTGTAGGGAGGACTGAAGCTTTCTTT. Protein: CSVVGRTEAFF.

The V and J genes are TRBV13 and TRBJ2-1; 9 bases are a match to TRBD1. This CDR3 comprises 20 residues. The V and J ends lost 5 bases and 4 bases, in that order; junction bases with no gene match: 21. Germline V gene sequence: CDR1 PRHDT, CDR2 FYEKMQ (reference sequence). The CDR3 region is CASSPRWGDREGLLYNEQFF. The CDR3 coding sequence is TGTGCCAGCAGCCCACGATGGGGGGACAGGGAAGGACTACTGTACAATGAGCAGTTCTTC.

The CDR3 loop reads CASSQAGSYQPQHF. The CDR3 region has the DNA TGCGCCAGCAGCCAGGCGGGGAGCTATCAGCCCCAGCATTTT. This chain uses TRBV4-1 with TRBJ1-5; D is unclear. The CDR3 has 14 residues. Germline CDR1 is MGHRA and CDR2 is YSYEKL. Trimming removed 3 bases at V and 5 bases at J, with 11 bases between.

CDR3 in DNA: TGTGCCAGCAGCTCTCATGGGAAATGGGGCGCTTTCTTT. Amino acids: CASSSHGKWGAFF. The chain links TRBV6-5 to TRBJ1-1; maybe TRBD1 (5 bases). CDR3 length equals 13 residues. Between the trimmed V and J ends, which lost 6 bases and 11 bases, there was a span of 19 bases. Germline CDR1 is MNHEY and CDR2 is SVGAGI.

This sequence joins TRBV5-6 and TRBJ1-5; 8 bases map to TRBD1. J was trimmed by 4 bases and V by 0 bases; bases with no gene match: 6. Germline-derived CDR1 and CDR2 are SGHDT and YYEEEE. This CDR3 has 16 amino acids. The CDR3 region has the DNA TGTGCCAGCAGCTTGGGACAGGGGAACGGTAATCAGCCCCAGCATTTT. Amino acid sequence: CASSLGQGNGNQPQHF.

J is TRBJ1-4 and V is TRBV9; 9 positions match TRBD1. V was pared by 3 bases and J by 7 bases, with 4 bases of the junction left unmatched. This CDR3 has 14 amino acids. Germline CDR1 is SGDLS and CDR2 is YYNGEE. In DNA, the CDR3 is TGTGCCAGCAGCGAACAGGGGGCCGGTGAAAAACTGTTTTTT. Its protein is CASSEQGAGEKLFF.

CDR3 nucleotide sequence: TGTGCCAGTACCCCTCCGTTGACTAGCGGACGCAATGAGCAGTTCTTC. This gives the protein CASTPPLTSGRNEQFF. The V gene is TRBV19, the J gene TRBJ2-1, with 9 bases aligning to TRBD2. The CDR3 is 16 amino acids. The germline V gene encodes CDR1 LNHDA and CDR2 SQIVND (reference sequence). Trimming took 7 bases from V and 6 from J; bases not matched to a gene: 13.

The J gene is TRBJ1-1, the V gene TRBV2; 8 bases line up with TRBD1. V shed 6 bases, J shed 11 bases, and the junction held 5 bases outside the gene matches. The germline V gene encodes CDR1 SNHLY and CDR2 FYNNEI. This CDR3 region has 11 residues. CDR3 region: CASRETGAAFF. As DNA, the CDR3 is TGTGCCAGCAGAGAGACAGGGGCGGCTTTCTTT. Looking up the rest from reference TRBV2 and TRBJ1-1 gives the full variable domain: EPEVTQTPSHQVTQMGQEVILRCVPISNHLYFYWYRQILGQKVEFLVSFYNNEISEKSEIFDDQFSVERPDGSNFTLKIRSTKLEDSAMYFCASRETGAAFFGQGTRLTVV.

This chain joins TRBV7-8 and TRBJ2-2; D possibly corresponds to TRBD2 (7 bases). The CDR3 sequence is 16 residues long. From germline, CDR1 is SGHVS and CDR2 FQNEAQ. Deletions cut 2 bases from V and 7 bases from J, with 17 bases between. CDR3 bases: TGTGCCAGCAGCTTATACGGGGGAGGGGGAAGCGGGGAGCTGTTTTTT. Its protein is CASSLYGGGGSGELFF.